This T cell receptor beta chain was observed in a study of blood T cell repertoires in COVID-19. Study-wide background: Italy, Spain and the United States were the sources of the convalescent and acute COVID-19 samples.

Per the germline V gene, CDR1 is SEHNR and CDR2 is FQNEAQ (reference sequence). The CDR3 has 12 amino acids. V was pared by 2 bases and J by 4 bases, with 5 bases between. The repertoire was sequenced with immunoSEQ multiplex PCR; TCRdb's copy has only in-frame clones and lacks some. The repertoire has some 140,000 clones, roughly four fifths of them found once; the top ten carry about 2.4%. Material for sequencing was PBMCs or T cells enriched from blood (not recorded which). This TCR was sampled from a man aged 35-49 years with acute COVID-19. The rearrangement joins TRBV7-9 to TRBJ1-2; D not certain. As DNA, the CDR3 is TGTGCCAGCAGCTTACTATCCTATGGCTACACCTTC. It yields the protein CASSLLSYGYTF.